Following are 26 T cell receptor beta chains from one sample sequenced in a study of PD-1 blockade in classical Hodgkin lymphoma. Libraries were prepared by immunoSEQ multiplex PCR; TCRdb keeps only in-frame clonotypes and omits some of them. There are more than 95,000 clones in the sample; about 92% occur only once, and around 19% lies in the top ten. As to time point: cycle 4 day 1 (C4D1), after around six weeks of nivolumab. After autologous stem cell transplantation all patients relapsed, and prior brentuximab vedotin exposure differed between cohorts. The specimen comprised peripheral blood mononuclear cells (PBMCs), sampled before the fourth cycle of nivolumab. The receptor source for this set is a human donor with classical Hodgkin lymphoma.

The chain combines TRBV5-1 with TRBJ2-7; TRBD2 aligns across 11 bases. Germline lookup yields CDR1 SGHRS and CDR2 YFSETQ. CDR3 length: 13 residues. Trimming took 5 bases from V and 4 from J; bases not matched to a gene: 2. The CDR3 here is CASRASGRYEQYF. The CDR3 DNA follows: TGCGCCAGCAGGGCTAGCGGGAGGTACGAGCAGTACTTC. Filled out from reference TRBV5-1 and TRBJ2-7, the complete variable domain reads KAGVTQTPRYLIKTRGQQVTLSCSPISGHRSVSWYQQTPGQGLQFLFEYFSETQRNKGNFPGRFSGRQFSNSRSEMNVSTLELGDSALYLCASRASGRYEQYFGPGTRLTVT.

The chain uses TRBV4-3 and TRBJ2-4; D is perhaps TRBD2 (5 bases). The CDR3 runs to 14 residues. Germline assignment: CDR1 LGHNA and CDR2 YSLEER. V lost 5 bases and J 9 bases, leaving 17 bases between the germline ends. The CDR3 coding sequence is TGCGCCAGCAGCTCGGGATATTTTACGGGCATTCAGTACTTC. It specifies CASSSGYFTGIQYF.

The V call is TRBV2, the J call TRBJ1-5; tentatively, D is TRBD1 (5 bases). Deletions cut 5 bases from V and 2 bases from J, with 7 bases between. Germline V lookup: CDR1 SNHLY, CDR2 FYNNEI. This CDR3 region has 13 residues. The DNA of the CDR3 is TGTGCCAGCAGTCGGGACGGCAATCAGCCCCAGCATTTT. Its translation is CASSRDGNQPQHF.

This clone was picked up one time. This chain uses TRBV7-2 with TRBJ2-1; D uncertain. V gave up 6 bases and J gave up 6 bases, with 18 bases separating them. The CDR3 runs 15 residues. Germline lookup yields CDR1 SGHTA and CDR2 FQGNSA. The CDR3 loop reads CASSTLPKGPNEQFF. The CDR3 region has the DNA TGTGCCAGCAGTACACTTCCCAAGGGCCCCAATGAGCAGTTCTTC.

This chain uses TRBV7-8 with TRBJ1-1; 7 bases are shared with TRBD1. The CDR3 covers 16 residues. Germline trimming cut 2 bases from V and 1 base from J; bases unmatched to any gene: 7. Germline V gene lookup returns CDR1 SGHVS and CDR2 FQNEAQ. The chain's CDR3 is CASSLPDRESNTEAFF. For the CDR3, the DNA is TGTGCCAGCAGCTTACCCGACAGGGAGTCGAACACTGAAGCTTTCTTT.

The rearrangement uses TRBV6-5 and TRBJ1-1, with D unclear. V lost 0 bases, J lost 7 bases, and 18 bases lay in between. The CDR3 has 16 amino acids. CDR1 is MNHEY, CDR2 SVGAGI, per germline. The chain's CDR3 is CASSYSTGVHGNEAFF. The CDR3 DNA is TGTGCCAGCAGTTACTCCACCGGGGTTCACGGAAATGAAGCTTTCTTT.

This sequence joins TRBV7-2 and TRBJ1-1; D may be TRBD1 (6 bases). Trimming cost V 8 bases and J 8 bases, with 21 bases left between them. The CDR3 has 14 amino acids. CDR1 and CDR2 from the germline V gene are SGHTA and FQGNSA. CDR3 residues: CASGAGVLITEAFF. The CDR3 DNA reads TGTGCCAGCGGGGCAGGGGTCTTAATCACCGAAGCTTTCTTT.

The V call is TRBV6-1, the J call TRBJ2-3; 7 bases align to TRBD1. Germline-derived CDR1 and CDR2 are MNHNS and SASEGT. The CDR3 totals 15 residues. V gave up 6 bases and J gave up 4 bases; unmatched junction bases: 10. The CDR3 is CASSHAIGQADTQYF. The DNA of the CDR3 is TGTGCCAGCAGCCATGCAATAGGACAGGCAGATACGCAGTATTTT.

The chain is built from TRBV27 and TRBJ2-1; 10 positions agree with TRBD2. The junction had 14 bases not matched to a gene; V was cut back by 4 bases and J by 8 bases. From germline, CDR1 is MNHEY and CDR2 SMNVEV (reference sequence). The CDR3 loop spans 17 amino acids. This CDR3 reads CASSSLAPSLAGDEQFF. DNA for the CDR3: TGTGCCAGCAGTTCCCTTGCTCCTTCTCTAGCGGGAGATGAGCAGTTCTTC.

The chain joins TRBV7-9 to TRBJ2-1, with no clear D. CDR1 and CDR2 from the germline V gene are SEHNR and FQNEAQ (reference sequence). The CDR3 contains 13 residues. With 1 base removed from V and 8 bases from J, the gap between germline ends came to 9 bases. The CDR3 region has the DNA TGTGCCAGCAGCTTAGTGCCCCTCGATGAGCAGTTCTTC. Translation: CASSLVPLDEQFF.

The J gene is TRBJ2-1, the V gene TRBV19; D assignment may be TRBD1 or TRBD2 (6 bases each). CDR3 size: 16 residues. Trimming removed 5 bases from V and 4 bases from J, with 18 bases in between. Per germline, CDR1 LNHDA and CDR2 SQIVND (reference sequence). The CDR3 region is CASSLKRGVTYNEQFF. For the CDR3, the DNA is TGTGCCAGTAGTCTCAAAAGGGGGGTGACGTACAATGAGCAGTTCTTC.

The chain links TRBV5-1 to TRBJ2-7; D perhaps matches TRBD2 (6 bases). V was shortened by 0 bases and J by 2 bases, with 12 bases between the two germline ends. The CDR3 has 15 residues. The germline V gene has CDR1 SGHRS and CDR2 YFSETQ. CDR3: CASSLAQAGTYEQYF. Written as DNA, the CDR3 is TGCGCCAGCAGCTTGGCCCAAGCGGGTACCTACGAGCAGTACTTC.

This chain connects TRBV10-1 to TRBJ2-7; D is perhaps TRBD1 or TRBD2 (5 bases each). This CDR3 is built from 12 residues. Germline V lookup: CDR1 WNHNN, CDR2 SYGVQD (reference sequence). Trimming shortened V by 2 bases and J by 6 bases, and 8 bases separated the two germline ends. The CDR3 region is CASSEGTPEQYF. CDR3 nucleotides: TGCGCCAGCAGTGAGGGGACCCCCGAGCAGTACTTC.

The genes are TRBV4-3 and TRBJ2-5, with D perhaps TRBD2 (7 bases). Trimming stripped 3 bases from V and 7 bases from J, with 18 bases between. The CDR3 is 15 amino acids. Germline CDR1 LGHNA, CDR2 YSLEER. CDR3 in amino acids: CASSQGLGGAVTQYF. The DNA for the CDR3 is TGCGCCAGCAGCCAGGGGTTGGGGGGGGCGGTGACCCAGTACTTC.

This clone occurred a few times. The same CDR3 also results from other DNA sequences found in this sample. The rearrangement uses TRBV6-5 and TRBJ1-1; 7 bases are shared with TRBD1. CDR3 size: 13 residues. The trim removed 5 bases at V and 1 base at J, leaving 1 base unmatched. Germline CDR1 reads MNHEY; CDR2 reads SVGAGI. The CDR3 DNA sequence: TGTGCCAGCAGTCGGACAGGGAACACTGAAGCTTTCTTT. It specifies CASSRTGNTEAFF.

The chain links TRBV29-1 to TRBJ2-7; 10 bases map to TRBD1. Germline V gene sequence: CDR1 SQVTM, CDR2 ANQGSEA. This CDR3 has 12 amino acids. The J segment lost 2 bases and the V segment lost 6 bases, leaving 1 base of the junction unmatched. The CDR3 DNA follows: TGCAGCGTCGGACAGGGGGCCTACGAGCAGTACTTC. This sequence encodes CSVGQGAYEQYF.

This rearrangement joins TRBV12-5 to TRBJ2-4; 7 nucleotides line up with TRBD2. The CDR3 runs 15 residues. V gave up 3 bases and J gave up 8 bases; unmatched junction bases: 10. Per the germline V gene, CDR1 is LGHNT and CDR2 is FRNRAP. The chain's CDR3 is CASGLRGGSQDIQYF. The DNA for the CDR3 is TGTGCTAGTGGTTTACGGGGCGGGAGCCAAGACATTCAGTACTTC.

The rearrangement links TRBV6-1 to TRBJ1-1; TRBD1 matches 8 bases. The CDR3 totals 13 residues. V shed 8 bases and J 2 bases; nucleotides not matched to a gene: 4. Germline V gene data show CDR1 as MNHNS and CDR2 as SASEGT. CDR3 loop: CASRTGGNTEAFF. The DNA for the CDR3 is TGTGCCAGCCGCACAGGGGGAAACACTGAAGCTTTCTTT.

CDR3: CASSPLDKNTEAFF. The CDR3 DNA follows: TGCGCCAGCAGCCCCTTGGACAAGAACACTGAAGCTTTCTTT. The V gene is TRBV5-1, the J gene TRBJ1-1; tentative D call: TRBD1 (5 bases). Germline CDR1 is SGHRS and CDR2 is YFSETQ. The CDR3 length is 14 residues. V shed 4 bases and J shed 1 base, with 11 bases lying between them.

V and J are TRBV19 and TRBJ1-2; D not certain. The V gene lost 9 bases and the J gene lost 1 base, with 9 bases spanning the gap. The CDR3 has 12 residues. Germline V gives CDR1 LNHDA, CDR2 SQIVND (reference sequence). For the CDR3, the DNA is TGTGCCAGCGGGAGGATTAACTATGGCTACACCTTC. Its translation: CASGRINYGYTF.

J is TRBJ1-4 and V is TRBV6-6; 7 bases fit TRBD1. The germline V gene has CDR1 MNHNY and CDR2 SVGAGI (reference sequence). Losses at the gene ends were 6 bases for V and 8 bases for J; bases not matched to a gene: 15. The CDR3 consists of 16 residues. The CDR3 reads CASSNLGGAGREKLFF. The CDR3 DNA reads TGTGCCAGCAGCAACCTAGGGGGCGCGGGACGCGAAAAACTGTTTTTT.

The chain uses TRBV30 and TRBJ2-1; D ambiguous. The ends were cut back, 4 bases at V and 3 bases at J, with 4 bases in the middle. This CDR3 comprises 11 residues. The V gene's germline CDR1 is GTSNPN and CDR2 SVGIG (reference sequence). CDR3 protein: CAWTDYNEQFF. The CDR3 bases are TGTGCCTGGACTGACTACAATGAGCAGTTCTTC.

This chain links TRBV7-2 with TRBJ2-1; 14 bases align to TRBD2. The CDR3 runs to 13 residues. V trimming: 4 bases; J trimming: 15 bases; junction bases outside the gene matches: 5. CDR1 and CDR2 (germline): SGHTA, FQGNSA. The CDR3 protein is CASSSGTSGRRFF. As DNA, the CDR3 is TGTGCCAGCAGCTCCGGGACTAGCGGGAGACGGTTCTTC.

The chain links TRBV7-9 to TRBJ1-2; a possible D gene is TRBD1 (6 bases). The ends were cut back, 3 bases at V and 4 bases at J, with 21 bases in the middle. Per the germline V gene, CDR1 is SEHNR and CDR2 is FQNEAQ (reference sequence). This CDR3 comprises 17 residues. The CDR3 spells CASSFGGSLSSPYGYTF. CDR3 DNA: TGTGCCAGCAGCTTCGGGGGCAGCCTCAGTAGTCCCTATGGCTACACCTTC.

CDR3 region: CASSLGGGEQYF. CDR3 DNA: TGTGCCAGCAGCCTCGGCGGGGGGGAGCAGTACTTC. The J gene is TRBJ2-7, the V gene TRBV5-4, with 8 bases aligning to TRBD2. The CDR3 runs 12 residues. Germline CDR1 SGHNT, CDR2 YYREEE (reference sequence). V lost 4 bases and J lost 7; bases outside the gene matches: 4. Complete variable domain (other parts from reference TRBV5-4 and TRBJ2-7): ETGVTQSPTHLIKTRGQQVTLRCSSQSGHNTVSWYQQALGQGPQFIFQYYREEENGRGNFPPRFSGLQFPNYSSELNVNALELDDSALYLCASSLGGGEQYFGPGTRLTVT.

The V call is TRBV5-1, the J call TRBJ1-3; 7 bases align to TRBD1. Germline loops: CDR1 SGHRS, CDR2 YFSETQ. The trim removed 0 bases at V and 2 bases at J, leaving 8 bases unmatched. The CDR3 loop spans 17 amino acids. The CDR3 nucleotides read TGCGCCAGCAGCTTGGATGGAGAGGGGGCGCCTGGAAACACCATATATTTT. Residues: CASSLDGEGAPGNTIYF.